One T cell receptor beta chain is described in this entry. A few counts support this clonotype. It lacks a known antigen. Base qualities are missing; no much larger clone stands one base away. Libraries were constructed by 5' RACE. Sequenced on an Illumina HiSeq 2500. A second PCR of roughly 7 to 11 cycles was performed with a sample-barcoded 5' primer and a J-beta primer mix. Each TCR beta cDNA molecule received a unique molecular identifier from a template-switch 5' adaptor carrying 12 random nucleotides. Each sample yielded at least 3 million CDR3-containing paired-end reads. The Mint cDNA synthesis kit, primed by a TRBC-specific oligonucleotide, was used to synthesize first-strand cDNA from all RNA. After uracil-DNA glycosylase treatment, a first 18-cycle PCR used universal primers M1SS and BC2_uni_R on all cDNA. The paper's processing steps were these. Normalization of each sample was performed by random selection of 1 million high-quality reads, each carrying a distinct molecular identifier. Reads sharing molecular identifiers were discarded rather than binned into consensus sequences. MiTCR, with a Q25 quality threshold and the strictest error-elimination algorithm, was used for CDR3 identification, clonotype clustering and error correction. A nonparametric unseen species model with Euler transformation was used to estimate a lower bound on total TCR beta diversity. TCRdb reran the public reads through fastp at Q25 and MiXCR, keeping productive beta chains. Each CDR3 protein appears once, grouped with its most common genes and DNA. Clone size and V and J calls follow TCRdb, not the original study. This sample holds some 940,000 distinct CDR3 sequences; just under 30% were observed only once. The ten largest clonotypes hold roughly 10% of the sample.

The approximately 39 donors, aged about 6 to 90 years, were systemically healthy Caucasian individuals from Russia. Ten milliliters of peripheral blood were drawn from each donor into EDTA-treated Vacutainer tubes. Ficoll-Paque density-gradient centrifugation was used to isolate PBMCs, with at least 6 million per sample. Trizol reagent was used to extract total RNA from PBMCs, with at least 5 micrograms per sample. For every donor, an aliquot of PBMCs went through flow cytometry to measure the percentages of naive CD45RAhigh/CD27high T cells. This entry comes from a study of blood T cells in healthy people across ages (dated by TCRdb to the mid-2010s). Study-wide context: Template switching captured roughly one uniquely barcoded TCR beta cDNA molecule per two T cells in model experiments. Age-related changes in TCR beta repertoire diversity were measured in the study by deep sequencing normalized with unique cDNA molecular identifiers. The donors were divided into four age groups: young (average 16 years), middle-aged (under 40), aged (around 59) and long-lived (approximately 74). Two additional independent replicas of 1 million unique cDNA reads from the same blood draw were analyzed for two donors (one aged 18 to 30 and one aged 80 or older).

The investigation overall reported the following: Bulk unsorted PBMC profiling prevented conclusive comparison of naive and antigen-experienced compartments. Compared with the aged group, the long-lived group had more naive CD4+ T cells, fewer expanded clones and increased TCR diversity, suggesting age selection. Because the CMV infection status of the donors was unknown, age-related changes in expanded clonotypes may potentially have been confounded. A strong correlation was found between observed TCR beta diversity and the percentage of naive T cells measured by flow cytometry. As age increased, observed TCR beta diversity per million T cells dropped in a roughly linear way, and a significant reduction was already evident by age roughly 40. Estimates of total diversity based on one million sequenced T cells were considered lower bounds and underestimates.

The germline V gene provides CDR1 SNHLY and CDR2 FYNNEI. The germline V end is reduced by 2 bases and the J end by 4 bases; junction bases left unmatched: 12. From the cysteine up to the phenylalanine, the CDR3 has a length of 18 residues. The sequence is cut down to CDR3 DNA, 54 bases in frame from base 1. The same data also went into a second study, on T cells of mothers and their children. As the second publication notes: Nine systemically healthy Caucasian individuals served as donors, namely three mothers together with their six children. cDNA synthesis consumed the entire amount of extracted RNA, loaded at 1.5 ug RNA in each 15 ul reaction. Sample barcodes and 2-4 random nucleotides were added via the M1S primer in the second PCR. Over 10 million TCR beta CDR3 reads came from each mother, compared with about 3.2 million reads from each child. In both related and unrelated pairs, thymic selection shapes the output of TCR recombination in a similar way, with inherited differences having only a minor effect. Normalized repertoire overlap was always found to be slightly, but never significantly, higher in related mother-child pairs than in unrelated mother-child pairs. Persistent microchimeric T cell clones were not detected, at a sensitivity of roughly 100 clones per million clonotypes. The study used deep NGS to compare TCR beta repertoires of mothers and children, seeking features distinguishing related mother-child pairs from unrelated individuals. The mean age was roughly 40 +/- 4 years for the mothers and roughly 10 +/- 4 years for the children. Libraries were sequenced on Illumina HiSeq 2000 with 100+100 nt paired-end reads after adapter ligation with NEBNext reagents. To avoid cross-contamination, the mother libraries and the child libraries were prepared a month apart and sequenced in separate runs. Each donor had between roughly 500,000 and 2,200,000 distinct TCR beta clonotypes identified. Naive TCR beta clonotypes were estimated from low-frequency clonotypes matched to each donor's FACS-determined naive share, without sorting.

Sequenced: blood. The chain joins TRBV2 to TRBJ2-3, with 10 middle bases fitting TRBD2. This TCR derives from a woman between 40 and 55 years old in good health. CDR3 region: CASSERGRELAGADTQYF. The sequence in DNA is TGTGCCAGCAGTGAAAGGGGGAGGGAGCTAGCGGGGGCAGATACGCAGTATTTT.